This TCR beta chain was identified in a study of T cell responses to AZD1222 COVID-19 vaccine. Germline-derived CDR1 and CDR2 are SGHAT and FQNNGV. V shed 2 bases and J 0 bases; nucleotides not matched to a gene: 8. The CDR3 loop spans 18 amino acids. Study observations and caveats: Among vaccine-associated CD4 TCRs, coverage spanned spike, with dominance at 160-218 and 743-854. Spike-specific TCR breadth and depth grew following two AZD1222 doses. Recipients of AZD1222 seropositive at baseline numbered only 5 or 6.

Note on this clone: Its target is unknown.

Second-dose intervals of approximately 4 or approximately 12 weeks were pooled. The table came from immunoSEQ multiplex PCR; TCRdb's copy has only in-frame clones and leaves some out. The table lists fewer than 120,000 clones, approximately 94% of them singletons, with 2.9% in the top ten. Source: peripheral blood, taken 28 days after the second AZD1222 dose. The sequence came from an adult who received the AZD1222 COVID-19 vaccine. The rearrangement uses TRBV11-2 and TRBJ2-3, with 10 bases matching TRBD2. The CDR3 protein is CASSLMTSGLDSTDTQYF. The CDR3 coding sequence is TGTGCCAGCAGCTTAATGACTAGCGGGTTGGATAGCACAGATACGCAGTATTTT.